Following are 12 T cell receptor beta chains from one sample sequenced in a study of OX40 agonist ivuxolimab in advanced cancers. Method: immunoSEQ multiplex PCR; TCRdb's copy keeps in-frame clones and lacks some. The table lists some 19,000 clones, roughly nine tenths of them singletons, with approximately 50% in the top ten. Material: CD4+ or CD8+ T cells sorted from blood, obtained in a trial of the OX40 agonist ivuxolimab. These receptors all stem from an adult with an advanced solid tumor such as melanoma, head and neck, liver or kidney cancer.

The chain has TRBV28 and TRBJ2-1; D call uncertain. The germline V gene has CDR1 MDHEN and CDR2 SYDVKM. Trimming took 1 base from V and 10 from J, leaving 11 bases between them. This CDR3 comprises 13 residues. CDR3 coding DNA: TGTGCCAGCAGTTTATATGCTAGTAACGAGCAGTTCTTC. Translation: CASSLYASNEQFF.

The CDR3, as DNA: TGTGCCAGCAGCTCAGCTAGCGGCCCACTAAGAGATACGCAGTATTTT. Translating it yields CASSSASGPLRDTQYF. V usage is TRBV7-9 and J usage is TRBJ2-3; TRBD2 matches 7 bases. V was clipped by 4 bases and J by 5 bases; unmatched bases: 12. The CDR3 length is 16 residues. Germline V CDR1 and CDR2: SEHNR, FQNEAQ (reference sequence).

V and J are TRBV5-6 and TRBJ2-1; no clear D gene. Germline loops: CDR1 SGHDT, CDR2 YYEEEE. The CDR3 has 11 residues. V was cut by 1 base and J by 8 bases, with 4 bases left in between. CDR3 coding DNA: TGTGCCAGCAGCTTGAGGGATGAGCAGTTCTTC. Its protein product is CASSLRDEQFF. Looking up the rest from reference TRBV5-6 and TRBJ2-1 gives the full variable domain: DAGVTQSPTHLIKTRGQQVTLRCSPKSGHDTVSWYQQALGQGPQFIFQYYEEEERQRGNFPDRFSGHQFPNYSSELNVNALLLGDSALYLCASSLRDEQFFGPGTRLTVL.

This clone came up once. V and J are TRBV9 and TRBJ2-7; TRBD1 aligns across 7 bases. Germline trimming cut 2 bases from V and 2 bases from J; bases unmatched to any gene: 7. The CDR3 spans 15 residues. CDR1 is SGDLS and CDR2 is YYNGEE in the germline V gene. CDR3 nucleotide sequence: TGTGCCAGCAGCGTCTCCGGGACAGCAACCTACGAGCAGTACTTC. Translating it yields CASSVSGTATYEQYF. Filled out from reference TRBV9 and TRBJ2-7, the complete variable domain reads DSGVTQTPKHLITATGQRVTLRCSPRSGDLSVYWYQQSLDQGLQFLIQYYNGEERAKGNILERFSAQQFPDLHSELNLSSLELGDSALYFCASSVSGTATYEQYFGPGTRLTVT.

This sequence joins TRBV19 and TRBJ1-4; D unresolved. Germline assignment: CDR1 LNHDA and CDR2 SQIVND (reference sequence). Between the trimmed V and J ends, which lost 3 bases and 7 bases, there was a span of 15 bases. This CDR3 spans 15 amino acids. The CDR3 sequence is CASSIFETLTEKLFF. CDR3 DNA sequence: TGTGCCAGTAGTATCTTCGAGACCTTAACTGAAAAACTGTTTTTT.

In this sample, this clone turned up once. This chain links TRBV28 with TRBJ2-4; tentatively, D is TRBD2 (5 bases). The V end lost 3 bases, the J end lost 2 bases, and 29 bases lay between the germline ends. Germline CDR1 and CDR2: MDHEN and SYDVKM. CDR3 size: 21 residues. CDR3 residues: CASSFPTTRSGVALPKNIQYF. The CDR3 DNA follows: TGTGCCAGCAGTTTCCCGACTACCAGATCCGGAGTAGCTCTACCCAAAAACATTCAGTACTTC.

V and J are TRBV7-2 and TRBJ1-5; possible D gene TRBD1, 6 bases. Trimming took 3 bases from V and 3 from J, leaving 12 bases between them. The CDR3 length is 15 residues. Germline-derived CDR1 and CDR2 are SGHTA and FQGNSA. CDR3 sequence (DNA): TGTGCCAGCAGCTTCATACAGGGTATCAATCAGCCCCAGCATTTT. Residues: CASSFIQGINQPQHF.

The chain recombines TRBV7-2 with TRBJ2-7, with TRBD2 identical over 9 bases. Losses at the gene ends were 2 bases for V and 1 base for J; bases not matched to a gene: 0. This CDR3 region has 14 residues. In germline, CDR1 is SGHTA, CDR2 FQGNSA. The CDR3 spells CASSLTSGSYEQYF. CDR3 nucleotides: TGTGCCAGCAGCTTAACTAGCGGGTCCTACGAGCAGTACTTC.

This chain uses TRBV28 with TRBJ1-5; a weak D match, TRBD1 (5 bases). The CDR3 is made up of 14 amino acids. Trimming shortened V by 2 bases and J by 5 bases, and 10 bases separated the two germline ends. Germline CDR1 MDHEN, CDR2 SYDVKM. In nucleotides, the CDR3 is TGTGCCAGCAGTTTAGTCAGGGCCCATCAGCCCCAGCATTTT. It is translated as CASSLVRAHQPQHF.

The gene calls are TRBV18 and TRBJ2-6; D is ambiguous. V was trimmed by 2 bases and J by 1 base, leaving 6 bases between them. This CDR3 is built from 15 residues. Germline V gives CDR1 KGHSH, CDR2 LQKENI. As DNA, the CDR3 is TGTGCCAGCTCACCAGAGTTATCTGGGGCCAACGTCCTGACTTTC. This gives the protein CASSPELSGANVLTF.

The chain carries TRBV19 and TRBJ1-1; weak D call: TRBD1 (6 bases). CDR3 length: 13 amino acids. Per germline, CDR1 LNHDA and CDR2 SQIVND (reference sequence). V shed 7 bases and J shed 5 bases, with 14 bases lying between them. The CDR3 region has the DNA TGTGCCAGTAAAACAGGGATAGGGACTGAAGCTTTCTTT. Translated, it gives CASKTGIGTEAFF.

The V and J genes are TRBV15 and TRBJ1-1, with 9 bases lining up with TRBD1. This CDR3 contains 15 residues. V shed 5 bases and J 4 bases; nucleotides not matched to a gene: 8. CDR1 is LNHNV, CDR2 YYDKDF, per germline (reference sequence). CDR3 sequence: CATSGPDRGGTEAFF. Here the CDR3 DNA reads TGTGCCACCAGCGGACCGGACAGGGGCGGCACTGAAGCTTTCTTT.